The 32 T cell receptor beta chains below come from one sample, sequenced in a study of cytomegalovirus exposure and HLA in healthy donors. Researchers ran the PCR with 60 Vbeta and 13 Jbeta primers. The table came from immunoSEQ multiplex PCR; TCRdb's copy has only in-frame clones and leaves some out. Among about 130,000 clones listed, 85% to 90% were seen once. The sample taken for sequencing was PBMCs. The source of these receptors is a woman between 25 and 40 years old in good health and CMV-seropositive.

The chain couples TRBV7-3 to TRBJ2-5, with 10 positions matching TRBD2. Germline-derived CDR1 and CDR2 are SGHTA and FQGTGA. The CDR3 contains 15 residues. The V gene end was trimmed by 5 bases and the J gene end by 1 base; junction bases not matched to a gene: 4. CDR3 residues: CASSQGTSVQETQYF. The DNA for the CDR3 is TGTGCCAGCAGCCAAGGGACTAGCGTCCAAGAGACCCAGTACTTC.

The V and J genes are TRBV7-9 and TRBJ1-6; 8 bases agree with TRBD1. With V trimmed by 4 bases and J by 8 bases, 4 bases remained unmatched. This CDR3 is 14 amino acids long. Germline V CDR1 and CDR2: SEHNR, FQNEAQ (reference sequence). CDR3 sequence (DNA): TGTGCCAGCAGCTCGGACAGGGATTATTCACCCCTCCACTTT. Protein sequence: CASSSDRDYSPLHF.

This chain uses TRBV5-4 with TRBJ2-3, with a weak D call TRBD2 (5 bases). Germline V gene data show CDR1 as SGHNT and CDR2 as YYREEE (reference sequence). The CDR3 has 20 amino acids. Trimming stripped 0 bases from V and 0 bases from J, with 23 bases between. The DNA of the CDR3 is TGTGCCAGCAGCTTGGAGGCGGGTTTCTCCCGAACATCTAGCACAGATACGCAGTATTTT. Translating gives CASSLEAGFSRTSSTDTQYF.

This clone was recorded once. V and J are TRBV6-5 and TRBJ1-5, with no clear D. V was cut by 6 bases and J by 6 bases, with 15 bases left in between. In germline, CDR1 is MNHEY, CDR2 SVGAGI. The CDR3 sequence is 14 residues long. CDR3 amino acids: CASRLGGPGQPQHF. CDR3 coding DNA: TGTGCCAGCAGGCTCGGAGGCCCGGGTCAGCCCCAGCATTTT.

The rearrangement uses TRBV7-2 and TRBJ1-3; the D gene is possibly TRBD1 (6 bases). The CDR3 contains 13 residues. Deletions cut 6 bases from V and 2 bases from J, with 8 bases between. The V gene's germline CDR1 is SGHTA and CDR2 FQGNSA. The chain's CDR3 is CASREGAGNTIYF. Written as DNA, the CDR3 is TGTGCCAGCAGAGAGGGGGCTGGAAACACCATATATTTT.

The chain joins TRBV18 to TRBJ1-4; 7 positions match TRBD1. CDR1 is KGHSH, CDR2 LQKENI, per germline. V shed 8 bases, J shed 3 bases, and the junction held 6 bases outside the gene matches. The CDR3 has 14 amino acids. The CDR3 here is CASTTGVANEKLFF. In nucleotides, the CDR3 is TGTGCCAGCACCACAGGGGTGGCTAATGAAAAACTGTTTTTT. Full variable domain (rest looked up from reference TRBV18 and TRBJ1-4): NAGVMQNPRHLVRRRGQEARLRCSPMKGHSHVYWYRQLPEEGLKFMVYLQKENIIDESGMPKERFSAEFPKEGPSILRIQQVVRGDSAAYFCASTTGVANEKLFFGSGTQLSVL.

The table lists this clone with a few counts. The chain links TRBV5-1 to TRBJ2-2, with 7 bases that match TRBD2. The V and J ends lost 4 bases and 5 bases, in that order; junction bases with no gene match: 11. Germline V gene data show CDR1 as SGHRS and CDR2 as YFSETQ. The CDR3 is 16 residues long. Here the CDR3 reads CASSPGTTAGTGELFF. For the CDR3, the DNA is TGCGCCAGCAGCCCCGGGACTACCGCGGGGACCGGGGAGCTGTTTTTT.

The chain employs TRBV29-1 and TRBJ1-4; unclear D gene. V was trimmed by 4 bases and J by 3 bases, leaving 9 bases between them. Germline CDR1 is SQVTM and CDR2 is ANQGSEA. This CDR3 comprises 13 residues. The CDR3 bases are TGCAGCGTTGGCAGAGCGGCTAATGAAAAACTGTTTTTT. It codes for CSVGRAANEKLFF.

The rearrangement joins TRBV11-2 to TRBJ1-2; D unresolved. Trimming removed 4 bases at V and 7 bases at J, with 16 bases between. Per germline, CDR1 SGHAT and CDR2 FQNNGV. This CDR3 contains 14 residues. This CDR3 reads CASSSRILRSGYTF. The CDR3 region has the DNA TGTGCCAGCAGCTCCAGGATCCTCAGATCTGGCTACACCTTC.

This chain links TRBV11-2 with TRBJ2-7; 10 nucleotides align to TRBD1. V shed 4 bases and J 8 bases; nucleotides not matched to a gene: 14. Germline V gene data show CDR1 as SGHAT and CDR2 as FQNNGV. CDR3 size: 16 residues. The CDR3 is CASSSLSSGQGVQQYF. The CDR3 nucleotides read TGTGCCAGCAGCTCGCTCTCATCCGGACAGGGGGTACAGCAGTACTTC.

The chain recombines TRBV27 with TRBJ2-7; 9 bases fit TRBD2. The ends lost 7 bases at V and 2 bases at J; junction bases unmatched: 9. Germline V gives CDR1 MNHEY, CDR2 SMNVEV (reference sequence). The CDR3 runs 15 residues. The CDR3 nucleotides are TGTGCCAGCACACAAAGCGGGAGGCCCCCCTACGAGCAGTACTTC. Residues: CASTQSGRPPYEQYF.

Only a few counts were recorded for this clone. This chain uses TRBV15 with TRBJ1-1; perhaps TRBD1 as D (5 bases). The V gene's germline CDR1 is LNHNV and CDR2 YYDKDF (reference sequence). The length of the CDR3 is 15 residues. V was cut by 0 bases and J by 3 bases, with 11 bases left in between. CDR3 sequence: CATSRDQGLYTEAFF. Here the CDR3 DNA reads TGTGCCACCAGCAGAGATCAGGGCCTTTACACTGAAGCTTTCTTT.

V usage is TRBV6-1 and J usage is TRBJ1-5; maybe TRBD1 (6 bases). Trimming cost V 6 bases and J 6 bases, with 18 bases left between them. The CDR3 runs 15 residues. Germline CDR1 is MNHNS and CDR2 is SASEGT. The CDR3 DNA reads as TGTGCCAGCAGGACCCTGGGGCAGGGGAGTCAGCCCCAGCATTTT. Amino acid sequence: CASRTLGQGSQPQHF.

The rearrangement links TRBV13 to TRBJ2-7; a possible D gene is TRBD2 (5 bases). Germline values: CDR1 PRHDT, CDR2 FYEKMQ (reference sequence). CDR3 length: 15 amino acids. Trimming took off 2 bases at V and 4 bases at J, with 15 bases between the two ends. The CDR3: CASSLRGPGPYEQYF. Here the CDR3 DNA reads TGTGCCAGCAGCTTAAGAGGGCCCGGGCCTTACGAGCAGTACTTC.

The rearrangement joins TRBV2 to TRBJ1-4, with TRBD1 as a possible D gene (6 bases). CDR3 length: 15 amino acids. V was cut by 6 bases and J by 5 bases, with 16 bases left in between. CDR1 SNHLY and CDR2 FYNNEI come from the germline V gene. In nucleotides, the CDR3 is TGTGCCAGCAGATCCCAGGGGTTGGAGAATGAAAAACTGTTTTTT. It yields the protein CASRSQGLENEKLFF.

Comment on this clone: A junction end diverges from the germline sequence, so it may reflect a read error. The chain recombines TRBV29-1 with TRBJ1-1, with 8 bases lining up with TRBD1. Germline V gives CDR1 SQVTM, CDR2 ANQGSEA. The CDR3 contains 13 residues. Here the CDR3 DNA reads TGCAGCGTGGAAGGACAGGGTGGTACTGAAGCTTTCTTT. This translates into CSVEGQGGTEAFF.

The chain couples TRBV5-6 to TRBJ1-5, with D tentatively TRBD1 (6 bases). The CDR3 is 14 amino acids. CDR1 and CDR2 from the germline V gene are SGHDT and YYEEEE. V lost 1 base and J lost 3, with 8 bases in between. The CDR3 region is CASSLNRDNQPQHF. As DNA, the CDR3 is TGTGCCAGCAGCTTGAACAGGGACAATCAGCCCCAGCATTTT.

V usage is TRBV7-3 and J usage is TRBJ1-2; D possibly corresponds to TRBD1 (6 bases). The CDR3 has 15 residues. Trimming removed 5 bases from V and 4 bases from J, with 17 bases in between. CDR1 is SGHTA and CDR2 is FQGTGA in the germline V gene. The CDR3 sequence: CASSPTGGLGYGYTF. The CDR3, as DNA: TGTGCCAGCAGCCCGACGGGGGGGCTGGGCTATGGCTACACCTTC. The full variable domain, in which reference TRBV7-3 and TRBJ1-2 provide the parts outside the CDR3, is GAGVSQTPSNKVTEKGKYVELRCDPISGHTALYWYRQSLGQGPEFLIYFQGTGAADDSGLPNDRFFAVRPEGSVSTLKIQRTERGDSAVYLCASSPTGGLGYGYTFGSGTRLTVV.

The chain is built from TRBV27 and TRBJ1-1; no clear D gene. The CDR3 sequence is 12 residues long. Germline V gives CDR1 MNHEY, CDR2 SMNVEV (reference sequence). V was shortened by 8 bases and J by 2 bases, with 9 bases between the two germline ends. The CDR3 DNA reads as TGTGCCAGCGGCAGTATAAACACTGAAGCTTTCTTT. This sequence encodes CASGSINTEAFF.

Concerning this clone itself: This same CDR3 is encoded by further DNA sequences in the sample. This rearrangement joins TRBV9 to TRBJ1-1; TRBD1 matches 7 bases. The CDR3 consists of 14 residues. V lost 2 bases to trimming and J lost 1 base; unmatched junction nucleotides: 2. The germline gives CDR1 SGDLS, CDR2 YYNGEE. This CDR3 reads CASSVTGANTEAFF. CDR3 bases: TGTGCCAGCAGCGTTACAGGGGCGAACACTGAAGCTTTCTTT.

In DNA form, the CDR3 reads TGCAGCGCAGGGGGAGTCTACACAGATACGCAGTATTTT. This gives the protein CSAGGVYTDTQYF. The chain uses TRBV29-1 and TRBJ2-3, with TRBD1 identical over 7 bases. The ends lost 7 bases at V and 2 bases at J; junction bases unmatched: 6. The CDR3 is 13 residues long. Germline V lookup: CDR1 SQVTM, CDR2 ANQGSEA.

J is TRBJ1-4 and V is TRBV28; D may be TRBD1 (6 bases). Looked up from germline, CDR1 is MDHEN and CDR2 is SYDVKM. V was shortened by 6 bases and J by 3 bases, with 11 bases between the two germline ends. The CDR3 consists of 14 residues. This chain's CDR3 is CASSQTGPNEKLFF. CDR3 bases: TGTGCCAGCAGCCAGACAGGCCCTAATGAAAAACTGTTTTTT. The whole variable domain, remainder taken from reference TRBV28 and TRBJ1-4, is DVKVTQSSRYLVKRTGEKVFLECVQDMDHENMFWYRQDPGLGLRLIYFSYDVKMKEKGDIPEGYSVSREKKERFSLILESASTNQTSMYLCASSQTGPNEKLFFGSGTQLSVL.

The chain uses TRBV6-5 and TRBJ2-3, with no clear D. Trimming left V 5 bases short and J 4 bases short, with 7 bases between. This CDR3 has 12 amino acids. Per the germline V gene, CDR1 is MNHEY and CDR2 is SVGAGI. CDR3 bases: TGTGCCAGCAGTGAACTCGCAGATACGCAGTATTTT. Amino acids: CASSELADTQYF.

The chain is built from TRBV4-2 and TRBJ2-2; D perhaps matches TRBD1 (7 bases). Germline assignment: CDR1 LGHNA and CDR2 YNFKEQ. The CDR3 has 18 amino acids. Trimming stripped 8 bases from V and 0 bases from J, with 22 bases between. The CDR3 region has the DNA TGTGCCAGCTCCTCAGGGGGGCTCCAGGGGTCGAACACCGGGGAGCTGTTTTTT. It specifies CASSSGGLQGSNTGELFF.

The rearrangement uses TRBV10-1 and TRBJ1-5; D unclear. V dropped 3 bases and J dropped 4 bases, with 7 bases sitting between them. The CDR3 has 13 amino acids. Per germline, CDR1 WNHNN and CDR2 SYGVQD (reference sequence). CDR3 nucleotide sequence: TGCGCCAGCAGTGAAAAGAGGAATCAGCCCCAGCATTTT. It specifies CASSEKRNQPQHF.

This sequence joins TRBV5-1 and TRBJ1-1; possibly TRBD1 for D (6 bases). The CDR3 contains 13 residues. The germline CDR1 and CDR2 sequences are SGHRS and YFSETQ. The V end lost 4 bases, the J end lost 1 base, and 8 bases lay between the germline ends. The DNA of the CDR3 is TGCGCCAGCAGCAGGGACACGAACACTGAAGCTTTCTTT. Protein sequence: CASSRDTNTEAFF.

The CDR3 sequence is CASSLGSGRTDTQYF. The CDR3 DNA follows: TGTGCCAGCAGCCTGGGGTCAGGGAGGACAGATACGCAGTATTTT. The chain links TRBV7-3 to TRBJ2-3, with D tentatively TRBD2 (6 bases). The germline gives CDR1 SGHTA, CDR2 FQGTGA. This CDR3 is built from 15 residues. Trimming took off 5 bases at V and 3 bases at J, with 15 bases between the two ends.

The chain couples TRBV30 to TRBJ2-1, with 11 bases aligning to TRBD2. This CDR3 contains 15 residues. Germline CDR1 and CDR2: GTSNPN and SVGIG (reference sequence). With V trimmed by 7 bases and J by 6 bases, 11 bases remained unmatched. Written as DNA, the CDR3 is TGTGCCTCCCTCGCCGGTAGCGGGAGGGCCAATGAGCAGTTCTTC. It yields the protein CASLAGSGRANEQFF.

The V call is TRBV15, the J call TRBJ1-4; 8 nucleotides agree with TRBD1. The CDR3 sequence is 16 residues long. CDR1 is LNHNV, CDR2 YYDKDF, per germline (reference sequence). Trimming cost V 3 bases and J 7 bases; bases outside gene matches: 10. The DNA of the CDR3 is TGTGCCACCAGCAGCCTCGGACAGGGTGAAGGTGAAAAACTGTTTTTT. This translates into CATSSLGQGEGEKLFF.

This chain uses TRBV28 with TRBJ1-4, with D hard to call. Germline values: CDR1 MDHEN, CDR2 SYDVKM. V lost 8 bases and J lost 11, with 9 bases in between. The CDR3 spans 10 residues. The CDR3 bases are TGTGCCAGCTCAGATCCGAAACTGTTTTTT. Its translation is CASSDPKLFF. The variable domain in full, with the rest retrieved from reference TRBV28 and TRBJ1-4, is DVKVTQSSRYLVKRTGEKVFLECVQDMDHENMFWYRQDPGLGLRLIYFSYDVKMKEKGDIPEGYSVSREKKERFSLILESASTNQTSMYLCASSDPKLFFGSGTQLSVL.

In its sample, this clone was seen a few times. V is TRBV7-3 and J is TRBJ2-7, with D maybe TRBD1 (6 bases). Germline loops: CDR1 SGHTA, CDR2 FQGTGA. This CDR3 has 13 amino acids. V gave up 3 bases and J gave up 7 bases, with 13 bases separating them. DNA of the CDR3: TGTGCCAGCAGCTTGGGGGACATTGGGGAGCAGTACTTC. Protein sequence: CASSLGDIGEQYF.

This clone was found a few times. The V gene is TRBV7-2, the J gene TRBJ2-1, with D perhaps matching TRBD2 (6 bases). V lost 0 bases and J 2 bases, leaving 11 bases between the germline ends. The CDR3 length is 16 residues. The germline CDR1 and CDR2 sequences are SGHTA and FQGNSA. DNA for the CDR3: TGTGCCAGCAGCTTAGCGGGAGGCCTAGCCTACAATGAGCAGTTCTTC. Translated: CASSLAGGLAYNEQFF.